By frequency in the sample, the clone carrying this T cell receptor beta chain is large. What it binds is unknown. The CDR3 loop spans 17 amino acids. Germline-derived CDR1 and CDR2 are MNHNS and SASEGT. The germline V and J ends were trimmed by 2 bases and 6 bases, with 22 bases remaining between them. Time point denoted: after neoadjuvant nivolumab, at surgical resection. Patients had newly diagnosed, untreated stage II-IVA oral cavity squamous cell carcinoma. These data originate in a study of neoadjuvant anti-PD-1 for oral cavity cancer. As for the study in general: Around day 43, patients without progression received a fourth nivolumab dose before surgery.

Repertoires were generated with immunoSEQ multiplex PCR, while TCRdb's copy carries only in-frame clones and drops some. The sample comprises 4,500 to 6,500 clones, around three fifths of which are singletons, and about 8% rests with the top ten. Study-level findings and limits: Higher pretreatment Treg/Th17 ratios tracked higher pretreatment blood clonality. Larger post-treatment preexisting tumor clones tracked with greater tumor shrinkage.

The TCR comes from a person between 40 and 85 years old with oral cavity squamous cell carcinoma. The material sequenced was tumor tissue, taken after nivolumab (anti-PD-1) treatment. The V call is TRBV6-1, the J call TRBJ1-2; TRBD1 might be the D (5 bases). Here the CDR3 reads CASSENPWKDSWDGYTF. The DNA of the CDR3 is TGTGCCAGCAGTGAAAATCCGTGGAAAGACAGTTGGGATGGCTACACCTTC.